This T cell receptor (beta chain) originates from a study of blood T cell repertoires in COVID-19. Turning to the study itself: Material from acute and convalescent COVID-19 was sourced from the United States, Italy and Spain.

Authors' processing steps: Estimates of nucleated cell counts were drawn from the amplification of reference gene primers. Using immunoSEQ multiplex PCR, the repertoire was profiled, and TCRdb retains in-frame clones only, with some absent. D and trimming come from the DNA, and the V and J calls and clone size come from that table. The repertoire consists of fewer than 300,000 clones, with nearly 90% occurring once and the leading ten covering 0.65% to 0.9%. V was pared by 4 bases and J by 4 bases, with 17 bases between. Germline V gene lookup returns CDR1 MNHNS and CDR2 SASEGT. The CDR3 contains 16 residues.

The sample consisted of peripheral blood. The clonotype comes from a woman in her 30s with acute or convalescent COVID-19. The V and J genes are TRBV6-1 and TRBJ1-3, with D tentatively TRBD1 (5 bases). This chain's CDR3 is CASSVGTTLPGNTIYF. The CDR3 DNA sequence: TGTGCCAGCAGTGTCGGGACTACGCTGCCGGGAAACACCATATATTTT.